Listed below are T cell receptor beta chains from one sample, sequenced in a study of cytomegalovirus exposure and HLA in healthy donors. TCRdb's copy holds only in-frame clones and misses some; the assay was immunoSEQ multiplex PCR. Of about 170,000 clones detected, roughly 80% appear once; the ten largest clones hold approximately 2.4%. Material for sequencing was PBMCs. These receptor sequences come from a male donor in good health and CMV-seronegative. CDR3s include the opening cysteine and the closing phenylalanine or tryptophan. A D gene is named only where the DNA matches it firmly. A clone size is listed for some rows: how often the clone was seen (once, few, many), or a class if it is expanded.

abundance	v_gene	len	j_gene	d_gene	CDR3nt	CDR3aa
few	TRBV5-1	18	TRBJ2-7	.	TGCGCCAGCAGCTTGGAGCCCCAGGGCCAGGTGATCTCCTACGAGCAGTACTTC	CASSLEPQGQVISYEQYF
once	TRBV2	15	TRBJ1-2	.	TGTGCCAGCAGTGAAGGGCCAAATTATTCCTGGGGCTACACCTTC	CASSEGPNYSWGYTF
.	TRBV27	14	TRBJ2-7	TRBD2	TGTGCCAGCAGTGCCGCCAGGACTAGCTACGAGCAGTACTTC	CASSAARTSYEQYF
.	TRBV5-1	15	TRBJ1-6	.	TGCGCCAGCAGCTTGGGACAATCAGCTAATTCACCCCTCCACTTT	CASSLGQSANSPLHF
.	TRBV5-1	14	TRBJ2-1	TRBD2	TGCGCCACCCGCCTAGCGGGGTCTTACAATGAGCAGTTCTTC	CATRLAGSYNEQFF
.	TRBV5-4	14	TRBJ1-2	.	TGTGCCAGCAGACTCTTCGAAGATCTCCATGGCTACACCTTC	CASRLFEDLHGYTF
.	TRBV27	15	TRBJ2-7	.	TGTGCCAGCAGTTTGGCGTCAACAGGAACCTACGAGCAGTACTTC	CASSLASTGTYEQYF
.	TRBV18	16	TRBJ1-2	TRBD1	TGTGCCAGCTCACTAACGTACCGGGACAGGGACGATGGCTACACCTTC	CASSLTYRDRDDGYTF
.	TRBV7-9	11	TRBJ1-1	.	TGTGCCAGCAGCTTAGGGACAGAAGCTTTCTTT	CASSLGTEAFF
.	TRBV19	14	TRBJ1-1	.	TGTGCCAGTAGTATGGACAATTCAAGGCCTGAAGCTTTCTTT	CASSMDNSRPEAFF
.	TRBV5-4	13	TRBJ1-2	.	TGTGCCAGCAGCTTCCCGAACTCCTATGGCTACACCTTC	CASSFPNSYGYTF
.	TRBV5-1	15	TRBJ1-6	TRBD1	TGCGCCAGCTCCGGGACAGCTGACTATAATTCACCCCTCCACTTT	CASSGTADYNSPLHF
.	TRBV6-6	15	TRBJ2-1	TRBD1	TGTGCCAGCAGTACCCGGACAGGGGGCAATTATGAGCAGTTCTTC	CASSTRTGGNYEQFF
.	TRBV7-9	14	TRBJ2-7	.	TGTGCCAGCAGCTTGAGGACAGTTCCTCAAGAGCAGTACTTC	CASSLRTVPQEQYF
.	TRBV5-1	15	TRBJ1-1	TRBD1	TGCGCCAGCAGTCATCCCCGACAGGGGAACACTGAAGCTTTCTTT	CASSHPRQGNTEAFF
.	TRBV14	13	TRBJ2-7	.	TGTGCCAGCAGCCACGGGGATTCCTACGAGCAGTACTTC	CASSHGDSYEQYF
.	TRBV9	15	TRBJ2-1	TRBD2	TGTGCCAGCAGCGGCGGGCGGGGGATCTACAATGAGCAGTTCTTC	CASSGGRGIYNEQFF
once	TRBV11-2	14	TRBJ1-1	.	TGTGCCAGCAGCCGCCCCCCGGGGGTAATTGGCGCTTTCTTT	CASSRPPGVIGAFF
.	TRBV7-2	14	TRBJ1-1	.	TGTGCCAGCAGCTTATTTCTTGGGGCCACTGAAGCTTTCTTT	CASSLFLGATEAFF
.	TRBV16	16	TRBJ1-2	TRBD1	TGTGCCAGCAGCCAGGGACAGGGAAAGAGCGACTATGGCTACACCTTC	CASSQGQGKSDYGYTF
.	TRBV7-9	17	TRBJ2-2	TRBD2	TGTGCCAGCAGCTTAGTGCGGGGACTAGCCGTAACCGGGGAGCTGTTTTTT	CASSLVRGLAVTGELFF
.	TRBV5-4	16	TRBJ2-5	TRBD2	TGTGCCAGCAGCCCGAGGACTAGCGGGGGGCAGGAGACCCAGTACTTC	CASSPRTSGGQETQYF
.	TRBV7-6	17	TRBJ2-2	TRBD2	TGCGCCAGCAGCTTACTTGGCGGGGGGGCTATTCCCGGGGAGCTGTTTTTT	CASSLLGGGAIPGELFF
once	TRBV27	15	TRBJ2-7	TRBD1	TGTGCCAGCAGAGCCGGTGGGACAGGGACCTACGAGCAGTACTTC	CASRAGGTGTYEQYF
.	TRBV10-3	14	TRBJ1-5	.	TGTGCCATCAGGGACAGAGAAGGCAATCAGCCCCAGCATTTT	CAIRDREGNQPQHF
.	TRBV29-1	13	TRBJ2-7	.	TGCAGCGTTAGTGCAGCTAGCTCCTACGAGCAGTACTTC	CSVSAASSYEQYF
.	TRBV4-3	16	TRBJ1-3	TRBD1	TGCGCCAGCAGCCAAGACCGACAGGGGGCAAGTAACACCATATATTTT	CASSQDRQGASNTIYF
.	TRBV7-2	12	TRBJ1-2	TRBD1	TGTGCCAGCAGCTCACAGGGGGCTGGCTACACCTTC	CASSSQGAGYTF
.	TRBV7-2	16	TRBJ2-1	TRBD2	TGTGCCAGCAGCTTAGGTGCGGGGGGGCTAGTCAATGAGCAGTTCTTC	CASSLGAGGLVNEQFF
.	TRBV6-5	15	TRBJ2-7	TRBD1	TGTGCCAGCAGTTACTCGGACAGGGGAGGCTACGAGCAGTACTTC	CASSYSDRGGYEQYF
.	TRBV6-5	16	TRBJ1-3	.	TGTGCCAGCAGTTACTCGGGCAGGGGTTTCGGAAACACCATATATTTT	CASSYSGRGFGNTIYF
.	TRBV5-4	14	TRBJ1-2	.	TGTGCCAGCAGCTTAAATACAGCACCCTATGGCTACACCTTC	CASSLNTAPYGYTF
.	TRBV11-2	15	TRBJ1-6	.	TGTGCCAGCAGGGTACTTGGTTTACGGAATTCACCCCTCCACTTT	CASRVLGLRNSPLHF